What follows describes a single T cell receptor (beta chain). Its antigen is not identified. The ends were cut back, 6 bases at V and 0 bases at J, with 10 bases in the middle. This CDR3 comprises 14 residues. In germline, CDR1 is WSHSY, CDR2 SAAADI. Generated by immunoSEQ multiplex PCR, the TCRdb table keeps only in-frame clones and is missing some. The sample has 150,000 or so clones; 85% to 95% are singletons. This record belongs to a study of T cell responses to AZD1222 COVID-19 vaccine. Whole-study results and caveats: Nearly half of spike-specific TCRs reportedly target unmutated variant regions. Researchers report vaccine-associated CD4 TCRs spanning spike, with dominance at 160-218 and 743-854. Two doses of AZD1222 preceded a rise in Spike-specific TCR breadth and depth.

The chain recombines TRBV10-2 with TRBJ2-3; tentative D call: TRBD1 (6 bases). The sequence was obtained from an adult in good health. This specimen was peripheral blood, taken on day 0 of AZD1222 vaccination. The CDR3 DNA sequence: TGCGCCAGCAGCCACAGGGCTAGCACAGATACGCAGTATTTT. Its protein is CASSHRASTDTQYF.